This TCR beta chain is from a study of blood T cell repertoires in COVID-19. Study as a whole: COVID-19 samples from acute and convalescent phases originated in the United States, Italy and Spain.

Seattle cases were enrolled at active infection and followed longitudinally. Sequenced by immunoSEQ multiplex PCR; TCRdb stores in-frame clones only, minus some. The data show a few hundred thousand clones, about 90% seen once. The CDR3 has 14 residues. Between the trimmed V and J ends, which lost 5 bases and 5 bases, there was a span of 13 bases. Germline CDR1 MNHNY, CDR2 SVGAGI (reference sequence). Sequencing was done on a sample of peripheral blood. This clonotype was sampled from a man aged 18-30 years with COVID-19, enrolled during active disease. The chain recombines TRBV6-6 with TRBJ1-5; no definite D call. CDR3 bases: TGTGCCAGCAGTCTTACACAGACCGATCAGCCCCAGCATTTT. Its protein is CASSLTQTDQPQHF.